This TCR beta chain was profiled in a study of cytomegalovirus exposure and HLA in healthy donors. Study outcomes and limitations: A few V segments could not be told apart, such as TRBV6-2 and TRBV6-3, and were left out.

The CDR3 contains 12 residues. Germline CDR1 MDHEN, CDR2 SYDVKM. V was shortened by 7 bases and J by 2 bases, with 7 bases between the two germline ends. PCR employed 60 Vbeta and 13 Jbeta primers. The table came from immunoSEQ multiplex PCR; TCRdb's copy has only in-frame clones and leaves some out. The sample contains about 150,000 clones, around 84% of which appear only once. Concerning this clone itself: Antigen unknown.

Sequencing was done on a sample of PBMCs. J is TRBJ2-3 and V is TRBV28; unclear D gene. This clonotype was sampled from a woman younger than 35 in good health and CMV-seronegative. CDR3 region: CASTSSTDTQYF. The CDR3 nucleotides read TGTGCCAGCACCTCCTCCACAGATACGCAGTATTTT.